This T cell receptor (beta chain) was found in a study of identifying expanded T cells in peripheral blood. General observations from the study: Roughly two-week clone count variance significantly increased as total template count grew.

This table comes from immunoSEQ multiplex PCR, and its TCRdb copy is limited to in-frame clones, with some not included. This table has 83,000 or so clones, about 88% appearing once. CDR1 SGHTA and CDR2 FQGTGA come from the germline V gene. There are 13 residues in the CDR3. Between the trimmed V and J ends, which lost 1 base and 7 bases, there was a span of 10 bases. No infections or other immune events were documented during collection. In regard to this clone: The antigen is unknown.

The TCR was taken from a person aged 18 to 75 in good health. Sequenced: blood. This chain joins TRBV7-3 and TRBJ1-1; D call uncertain. The CDR3 loop is CASSLRAADEAFF. DNA for the CDR3: TGTGCCAGCAGCTTAAGAGCAGCCGATGAAGCTTTCTTT.